This T cell receptor (beta chain) is from a study of cytomegalovirus exposure and HLA in healthy donors. The CDR3 has 15 residues. V gave up 4 bases and J gave up 4 bases, with 13 bases separating them. CDR1 and CDR2 from the germline V gene are ENHRY and SYGVKD. Sequencing used immunoSEQ multiplex PCR; TCRdb keeps in-frame clones, though not all of them. This table has tens of thousands of clones, around 94% appearing once. The TCR was taken from a woman between 18 and 30 years old in good health and CMV-seronegative. The chain carries TRBV10-3 and TRBJ2-2; D is undetermined. Sequenced sample: PBMCs. In DNA form, the CDR3 reads TGTGCCATCAGTGCGGCAGCAGACTCCACCGGGGAGCTGTTTTTT. Translating gives CAISAAADSTGELFF.